A selection of T cell receptor beta chains follows, all from one sample in a study of cytomegalovirus exposure and HLA in healthy donors. Produced via immunoSEQ multiplex PCR; TCRdb's table is partial and in-frame only. Of around 150,000 clones listed, around 72% are singletons. The sample was PBMCs. The receptors shown here come from a man between 50 and 59 years old in good health and CMV-seropositive. The CDR3 runs from the conserved cysteine through the conserved F or W. A D gene is named only where the DNA matches it firmly. Size tells how often a clone was seen (once, few, many) or the class of an expanded clone, and some rows leave it out.

clone_size	d_call	v_call	j_call	cdr3_aa	cdr3_nt
NA	TRBD2	TRBV4-1	TRBJ2-7	CASSQVSGGAYEQYF	TGCGCCAGCAGCCAAGTCAGCGGGGGGGCTTACGAGCAGTACTTC
NA	TRBD1	TRBV5-1	TRBJ2-7	CASSSGQSYEQYF	TGCGCCAGCAGCTCGGGACAGTCCTACGAGCAGTACTTC
NA	TRBD2	TRBV5-1	TRBJ2-2	CASRPAGSGAGELFF	TGCGCCAGCAGGCCAGCGGGATCGGGCGCCGGGGAGCTGTTTTTT
NA	NA	TRBV7-2	TRBJ1-6	CASSGRVDSPLHF	TGTGCCAGCAGCGGCAGGGTGGATTCACCCCTCCACTTT
NA	TRBD1	TRBV10-2	TRBJ2-3	CASSEGQGKITDTQYF	TGCGCCAGCAGTGAAGGACAGGGAAAGATAACAGATACGCAGTATTTT
NA	NA	TRBV18	TRBJ1-3	CASSLLTDSGNTIYF	TGTGCCAGCTCACTCCTCACGGACAGCGGAAACACCATATATTTT
NA	NA	TRBV6-1	TRBJ2-1	CASRTTLAGNEQFF	TGTGCCAGCAGGACCACTTTGGCGGGCAATGAGCAGTTCTTC
NA	NA	TRBV19	TRBJ1-5	CASSISSGPQHF	TGTGCCAGTAGTATATCCAGCGGACCCCAGCATTTT
NA	NA	TRBV16	TRBJ1-1	CASSQWTVNTEAFF	TGTGCCAGCAGCCAATGGACAGTTAACACTGAAGCTTTCTTT
NA	NA	TRBV27	TRBJ1-2	CASKPQGSYGYTF	TGTGCCAGCAAACCACAGGGCAGCTATGGCTACACCTTC
NA	TRBD1	TRBV29-1	TRBJ1-6	CSVAGQPNSPLHF	TGCAGCGTGGCGGGACAGCCGAATTCACCCCTCCACTTT
NA	TRBD1	TRBV5-8	TRBJ2-7	CASSPWTGFYEQYF	TGTGCCAGCAGCCCATGGACAGGGTTCTACGAGCAGTACTTC
NA	TRBD1	TRBV6-5	TRBJ1-2	CASSSGGGGYTF	TGTGCCAGCAGCTCAGGGGGCGGTGGCTACACCTTC
NA	NA	TRBV9	TRBJ2-3	CASSVDATFTDTQYF	TGTGCCAGCAGCGTAGACGCGACTTTCACAGATACGCAGTATTTT
few	NA	TRBV2	TRBJ2-7	CASSGLEQYF	TGTGCCAGCAGTGGGCTCGAGCAGTACTTC
NA	NA	TRBV18	TRBJ1-4	CASSPQRESYEKLFF	TGTGCCAGCTCACCACAACGGGAGTCCTATGAAAAACTGTTTTTT
NA	TRBD2	TRBV2	TRBJ2-5	CASSEAGGSGTQYF	TGTGCCAGCAGTGAAGCGGGGGGGTCCGGGACCCAGTACTTC
NA	NA	TRBV5-1	TRBJ1-1	CASGLEAGNTEAFF	TGCGCCAGCGGCTTGGAGGCGGGGAACACTGAAGCTTTCTTT